The 24 T cell receptor beta chains listed next were all sequenced from one sample in a study of blood T cell repertoires in COVID-19. Profiling relied on immunoSEQ multiplex PCR, and the TCRdb table lists in-frame clones only, not all of them. The table lists around 260,000 clones, 80% to 90% of them singletons. Sample: peripheral blood. The receptors were sampled from a man aged 55 to 70 with acute or convalescent COVID-19.

The CDR3 bases are TGTGCCTGGGGGTTAACTGGGGGACACGGCTACGAGCAGTACTTC. Its translation: CAWGLTGGHGYEQYF. J is TRBJ2-7 and V is TRBV30; TRBD1 might be the D (6 bases). Per the germline V gene, CDR1 is GTSNPN and CDR2 is SVGIG (reference sequence). Trimming pared 5 bases from V and 3 bases from J, leaving 20 bases between. The CDR3 runs 15 residues.

The chain has TRBV27 and TRBJ2-7, with a possible D match to TRBD1 (5 bases). Germline V gives CDR1 MNHEY, CDR2 SMNVEV (reference sequence). There are 14 residues in the CDR3. V was pared by 3 bases and J by 1 base, with 10 bases between. The CDR3 DNA follows: TGTGCCAGCAGTTTTGGGCAGGGATCCTACGAGCAGTACTTC. This gives the protein CASSFGQGSYEQYF.

There are a few counts of this clone. The rearrangement links TRBV29-1 to TRBJ2-3; TRBD2 might be the D (6 bases). The CDR3 totals 14 residues. Germline CDR1 and CDR2: SQVTM and ANQGSEA. Trimming took 2 bases from V and 0 from J, leaving 9 bases between them. CDR3: CSVETGLSTDTQYF. The CDR3 region has the DNA TGCAGCGTTGAAACGGGACTGAGCACAGATACGCAGTATTTT.

The chain couples TRBV27 to TRBJ2-2; D is unclear. With 1 base removed from V and 1 base from J, the gap between germline ends came to 7 bases. The V gene's germline CDR1 is MNHEY and CDR2 SMNVEV (reference sequence). The CDR3 has 15 residues. The CDR3 sequence: CASSLWSGNTGELFF. The CDR3 region has the DNA TGTGCCAGCAGTTTATGGTCCGGGAACACCGGGGAGCTGTTTTTT.

J is TRBJ2-1 and V is TRBV14, with 8 positions matching TRBD2. The CDR3 covers 19 residues. The V and J ends lost 0 bases and 2 bases, in that order; junction bases with no gene match: 12. CDR1 SGHDN and CDR2 FVKESK come from the germline V gene. As DNA, the CDR3 is TGTGCCAGCAGCCAAGAATCCTCGGGAGGAGCGGGAGCCTACAATGAGCAGTTCTTC. Translated: CASSQESSGGAGAYNEQFF.

This clone was seen more than once but under ten times. The genes are TRBV30 and TRBJ1-1; 7 bases agree with TRBD1. The ends lost 5 bases at V and 1 base at J; junction bases unmatched: 7. Germline V gene data show CDR1 as GTSNPN and CDR2 as SVGIG (reference sequence). This CDR3 is built from 14 residues. The CDR3 here is CAWSLGQTNTEAFF. The CDR3, as DNA: TGTGCCTGGTCTCTGGGACAGACGAACACTGAAGCTTTCTTT.

The rearrangement links TRBV6-1 to TRBJ1-6; TRBD1 agrees at 7 bases. This CDR3 is built from 14 residues. V shed 2 bases, J shed 8 bases, and the junction held 3 bases outside the gene matches. Germline CDR1 MNHNS, CDR2 SASEGT. CDR3 in DNA: TGTGCCAGCAGTGAACTCGACAGGGATTCACCCCTCCACTTT. Protein sequence: CASSELDRDSPLHF.

V is TRBV5-1 and J is TRBJ1-2; the match to TRBD1 covers 7 bases. After removal of 3 bases from V and 6 bases from J, the junction contained 2 bases not matched to a gene. CDR3 length: 12 residues. Germline V gene sequence: CDR1 SGHRS, CDR2 YFSETQ. The CDR3 nucleotides read TGCGCCAGCAGCTCCGACAGGGATGGCTACACCTTC. As protein: CASSSDRDGYTF.

The V call is TRBV19, the J call TRBJ1-5; the D gene is possibly TRBD1 (5 bases). The CDR3 has 11 residues. Trimming took off 1 base at V and 12 bases at J, with 7 bases between the two ends. Germline values: CDR1 LNHDA, CDR2 SQIVND (reference sequence). CDR3 in DNA: TGTGCCAGTAGTATAGGGGGGGTCCAGCATTTT. It codes for CASSIGGVQHF.

The chain is built from TRBV7-2 and TRBJ2-7; a weak D match, TRBD1 (6 bases). This CDR3 is built from 13 residues. Looked up from germline, CDR1 is SGHTA and CDR2 is FQGNSA. Deletions cut 5 bases from V and 5 bases from J, with 13 bases between. The CDR3 protein is CASSKQQGNEQYF. CDR3 DNA: TGTGCCAGCAGCAAACAGCAGGGGAACGAGCAGTACTTC.

This clone was seen a handful of times. The chain carries TRBV6-6 and TRBJ2-2, with 7 bases fitting TRBD2. The CDR3 is made up of 16 amino acids. J was trimmed by 13 bases and V by 6 bases; bases with no gene match: 20. Germline assignment: CDR1 MNHNY and CDR2 SVGAGI (reference sequence). The CDR3 nucleotides read TGTGCCAGCAGCCCCGGGGAAGCGGGGCTATCTTGGTGGCTGTTTTTT. It is translated as CASSPGEAGLSWWLFF.

There are a few counts of this clone. J is TRBJ2-2 and V is TRBV19, with D possibly TRBD1 on 6 matching bases. V lost 2 bases and J 1 base, leaving 17 bases between the germline ends. Germline CDR1 LNHDA, CDR2 SQIVND (reference sequence). There are 18 residues in the CDR3. The CDR3 DNA reads as TGTGCCAGTAGTATAAGGGGTTTGGGGGCTGGGAACACCGGGGAGCTGTTTTTT. Protein product: CASSIRGLGAGNTGELFF.

The chain links TRBV30 to TRBJ1-6; 9 nucleotides agree with TRBD1. This CDR3 has 14 residues. The germline V gene has CDR1 GTSNPN and CDR2 SVGIG (reference sequence). The trim removed 2 bases at V and 9 bases at J, leaving 5 bases unmatched. CDR3 sequence reads: CAWSLGQGSSPLHF. CDR3 bases: TGTGCCTGGAGTTTAGGACAGGGGAGTTCACCCCTCCACTTT.

With regard to this clone: Additional DNA sequences in this sample encode the identical CDR3. The V and J genes are TRBV5-1 and TRBJ1-1; a possible D gene is TRBD1 (5 bases). The CDR3 covers 14 residues. The V gene lost 3 bases and the J gene lost 0 bases, with 9 bases spanning the gap. CDR1 and CDR2 (germline): SGHRS, YFSETQ. CDR3 in amino acids: CASSSGYMNTEAFF. In nucleotides, the CDR3 is TGCGCCAGCAGCTCAGGGTACATGAACACTGAAGCTTTCTTT.

The V gene is TRBV7-2, the J gene TRBJ1-5, with a possible D match to TRBD1 (6 bases). Germline V gives CDR1 SGHTA, CDR2 FQGNSA. The V and J ends lost 2 bases and 8 bases respectively, with 16 bases between them. CDR3 length: 15 residues. The CDR3 bases are TGTGCCAGCAGCTTAATGGACAGTCAGGTTGAGCCCCAGCATTTT. The encoded protein is CASSLMDSQVEPQHF.

This chain connects TRBV5-4 to TRBJ1-2; 10 bases are shared with TRBD1. This CDR3 is built from 15 residues. Germline V gene sequence: CDR1 SGHNT, CDR2 YYREEE (reference sequence). Trimming took 4 bases from V and 5 from J; bases not matched to a gene: 8. The CDR3 coding sequence is TGTGCCAGCAGCCCCCCGGACAGGGGGGAGTATGGCTACACCTTC. This translates into CASSPPDRGEYGYTF.

The rearrangement links TRBV11-2 to TRBJ2-2; 8 positions agree with TRBD2. This CDR3 region has 14 residues. After removal of 2 bases from V and 4 bases from J, the junction contained 0 bases not matched to a gene. Germline CDR1 SGHAT, CDR2 FQNNGV. CDR3: CASSLTSGTGELFF. In DNA form, the CDR3 reads TGTGCCAGCAGCTTAACTAGCGGCACCGGGGAGCTGTTTTTT.

The gene calls are TRBV9 and TRBJ2-2; no firm D call. There are 12 residues in the CDR3. Germline CDR1 is SGDLS and CDR2 is YYNGEE. V was shortened by 0 bases and J by 6 bases, with 3 bases between the two germline ends. The CDR3 is CASSVAAGELFF. CDR3 sequence (DNA): TGTGCCAGCAGCGTAGCGGCCGGGGAGCTGTTTTTT.

The chain recombines TRBV6-5 with TRBJ2-2, with D maybe TRBD1 (6 bases). V dropped 6 bases and J dropped 5 bases, with 13 bases sitting between them. CDR3 length equals 14 residues. CDR1 is MNHEY, CDR2 SVGAGI, per germline. The CDR3 protein is CASRRQGKTGELFF. The CDR3, as DNA: TGTGCCAGCAGGCGCCAGGGGAAAACCGGGGAGCTGTTTTTT.

This clone came up once. This chain links TRBV7-8 with TRBJ1-6; D is uncertain. The CDR3 runs to 15 residues. V was cut by 0 bases and J by 6 bases, with 9 bases left in between. Per germline, CDR1 SGHVS and CDR2 FQNEAQ. CDR3 region: CASSLAEVPNSPLHF. Written as DNA, the CDR3 is TGTGCCAGCAGCTTAGCGGAGGTTCCTAATTCACCCCTCCACTTT.

The chain combines TRBV28 with TRBJ2-1; weak D call: TRBD2 (6 bases). The CDR3 spans 17 residues. V lost 2 bases and J 3 bases, leaving 17 bases between the germline ends. Per germline, CDR1 MDHEN and CDR2 SYDVKM. The CDR3 sequence is CASSLRGRGSNYNEQFF. The CDR3 DNA reads TGTGCCAGCAGTTTACGAGGACGGGGGTCTAACTACAATGAGCAGTTCTTC.

The CDR3 DNA reads as TGTGCCAGTAGTTCCGGACTAGCGGGGGCCGATGAGCAGTTCTTC. Translating gives CASSSGLAGADEQFF. This rearrangement joins TRBV19 to TRBJ2-1; 13 bases align to TRBD2. CDR3 length equals 15 residues. V shed 5 bases, J shed 8 bases, and the junction held 6 bases outside the gene matches. The germline CDR1 and CDR2 sequences are LNHDA and SQIVND (reference sequence).

This clone has a single count. The chain couples TRBV19 to TRBJ2-1; D not certain. This CDR3 is built from 15 residues. Looked up from germline, CDR1 is LNHDA and CDR2 is SQIVND (reference sequence). V lost 2 bases and J 3 bases, leaving 11 bases between the germline ends. In DNA, the CDR3 is TGTGCCAGTAGTATATTGAGGTACGGCTACAATGAGCAGTTCTTC. Its translation: CASSILRYGYNEQFF.

The V call is TRBV5-8, the J call TRBJ2-2, with TRBD1 matching 8 bases. J was trimmed by 6 bases and V by 3 bases; bases with no gene match: 4. This CDR3 has 14 residues. Germline lookup yields CDR1 SGHTS and CDR2 YDEGEE. The CDR3 reads CASSWTGWSGELFF. The CDR3 DNA reads as TGTGCCAGCAGCTGGACAGGGTGGTCCGGGGAGCTGTTTTTT.